A single sample gave rise to the 21 T cell receptor beta chains below, sequenced in a study of blood T cell repertoires in COVID-19. The method was immunoSEQ multiplex PCR; TCRdb's version includes in-frame clones alone and lacks a portion of them. The sample records roughly 34,000 clones, roughly 88% being singletons. Sample: peripheral blood. The receptors here all came from a woman in her 70s with active COVID-19.

The chain couples TRBV28 to TRBJ2-7; TRBD1 matches 10 bases. The CDR3 length is 16 residues. The ends lost 2 bases at V and 4 bases at J; junction bases unmatched: 8. CDR1 and CDR2 from the germline V gene are MDHEN and SYDVKM. The CDR3 sequence is CASSLSLGQGNYEQYF. The CDR3 DNA reads TGTGCCAGCAGTTTAAGCCTGGGACAGGGGAATTACGAGCAGTACTTC.

The chain combines TRBV19 with TRBJ2-6; 7 bases are shared with TRBD2. Germline CDR1 and CDR2: LNHDA and SQIVND (reference sequence). The V segment lost 9 bases and the J segment 2 bases; nucleotides outside the gene matches: 10. The CDR3 extends over 16 amino acids. CDR3 sequence reads: CASSTGSGAGANVLTF. CDR3 DNA: TGTGCCAGCTCAACCGGAAGCGGGGCTGGGGCCAACGTCCTGACTTTC.

The chain couples TRBV4-2 to TRBJ2-1; TRBD2 matches at 14 bases. Germline CDR1 and CDR2: LGHNA and YNFKEQ. Trimming at V came to 4 bases and at J to 7 bases, leaving 12 bases not matched to a gene. The CDR3 contains 18 residues. In DNA, the CDR3 is TGTGCCAGCAGCCGAACCGGGACTAGCGGGGGAGGGGTGAATGAGCAGTTCTTC. Translated: CASSRTGTSGGGVNEQFF.

The chain links TRBV7-9 to TRBJ1-2; TRBD1 might be the D (6 bases). Trimming cost V 4 bases and J 8 bases, with 17 bases left between them. Per the germline V gene, CDR1 is SEHNR and CDR2 is FQNEAQ (reference sequence). The CDR3 sequence is 14 residues long. The CDR3 sequence is CASSSRQGFSGYTF. Written as DNA, the CDR3 is TGTGCCAGCAGCTCCCGCCAGGGGTTTAGCGGCTACACCTTC.

The chain links TRBV20-1 to TRBJ2-1, with D perhaps TRBD1 (6 bases). The ends were cut back, 5 bases at V and 5 bases at J, with 7 bases in the middle. CDR1 is DFQATT, CDR2 SNEGSKA, per germline (reference sequence). CDR3 length equals 11 residues. As DNA, the CDR3 is TGCAGTGCTCAGGGGAACAATGAGCAGTTCTTC. This codes for CSAQGNNEQFF.

This clone appeared once. The chain is built from TRBV5-4 and TRBJ1-2, with 8 bases fitting TRBD1. Germline V gene lookup returns CDR1 SGHNT and CDR2 YYREEE (reference sequence). The J segment lost 9 bases and the V segment lost 0 bases, leaving 13 bases of the junction unmatched. The CDR3 covers 16 residues. The CDR3 is CASSLGGGDRSKRYTF. CDR3 coding DNA: TGTGCCAGCAGCTTGGGTGGAGGGGACAGGTCAAAACGCTACACCTTC.

The rearrangement links TRBV5-4 to TRBJ2-7, with D unclear. The germline gives CDR1 SGHNT, CDR2 YYREEE (reference sequence). CDR3 length: 16 residues. The V end lost 0 bases, the J end lost 3 bases, and 16 bases lay between the germline ends. The CDR3 reads CASSLGLADAGYEQYF. In DNA form, the CDR3 reads TGTGCCAGCAGCTTGGGGTTAGCTGACGCTGGCTACGAGCAGTACTTC.

The chain recombines TRBV28 with TRBJ2-2, with D perhaps TRBD2 (5 bases). CDR1 is MDHEN and CDR2 is SYDVKM in the germline V gene. V gave up 5 bases and J gave up 5 bases, with 18 bases separating them. This CDR3 spans 16 amino acids. For the CDR3, the DNA is TGTGCCAGCAGTAGAGGGCTGCCCGAAGGGACCGGGGAGCTGTTTTTT. This gives the protein CASSRGLPEGTGELFF.

The chain is built from TRBV7-6 and TRBJ1-1; the D is unclear. Trimming pared 4 bases from V and 2 bases from J, leaving 8 bases between. CDR3 size: 13 residues. Germline CDR1 is SGHVS and CDR2 is FNYEAQ. The CDR3 nucleotides read TGTGCCAGCAGCTCCAACTCCAACACTGAAGCTTTCTTT. Its translation: CASSSNSNTEAFF.

J is TRBJ1-2 and V is TRBV18; 9 nucleotides match TRBD1. Looked up from germline, CDR1 is KGHSH and CDR2 is LQKENI. This CDR3 contains 16 residues. The V segment lost 3 bases and the J segment 6 bases; nucleotides outside the gene matches: 11. CDR3 bases: TGTGCCAGCTCACCTCAGCCCTCCGGGACAGGGAATGGCTACACCTTC. Its protein product is CASSPQPSGTGNGYTF.

V and J are TRBV5-4 and TRBJ1-2; 10 bases match TRBD1. Trimming at V came to 6 bases and at J to 2 bases, leaving 4 bases not matched to a gene. CDR3 length: 14 residues. Germline assignment: CDR1 SGHNT and CDR2 YYREEE (reference sequence). The CDR3, as DNA: TGTGCCAGCACCCGGGACAGGGGAAACTATGGCTACACCTTC. Residues: CASTRDRGNYGYTF. The complete variable domain, with remaining parts taken from reference TRBV5-4 and TRBJ1-2, reads ETGVTQSPTHLIKTRGQQVTLRCSSQSGHNTVSWYQQALGQGPQFIFQYYREEENGRGNFPPRFSGLQFPNYSSELNVNALELDDSALYLCASTRDRGNYGYTFGSGTRLTVV.

This clone was observed a handful of times. The V gene is TRBV7-9, the J gene TRBJ2-5; D ambiguous. The CDR3 covers 17 residues. Germline V gene data show CDR1 as SEHNR and CDR2 as FQNEAQ (reference sequence). The germline V and J ends were trimmed by 7 bases and 2 bases, with 23 bases remaining between them. CDR3 region: CASTLIPPPTEQETQYF. For the CDR3, the DNA is TGTGCCAGCACCCTGATTCCCCCCCCCACAGAACAAGAGACCCAGTACTTC.

The chain uses TRBV19 and TRBJ2-3; no reliable D call. Germline CDR1 LNHDA, CDR2 SQIVND (reference sequence). Trimming took off 0 bases at V and 3 bases at J, with 4 bases between the two ends. The CDR3 contains 13 residues. The CDR3 spells CASSIDHTDTQYF. The CDR3 DNA reads TGTGCCAGTAGTATAGACCATACAGATACGCAGTATTTT.

The chain recombines TRBV28 with TRBJ2-3, with 9 nucleotides matching TRBD2. Germline CDR1 MDHEN, CDR2 SYDVKM. Trimming cost V 2 bases and J 4 bases; bases outside gene matches: 7. CDR3 length equals 16 residues. The CDR3 DNA reads as TGTGCCAGCAGTTTAGATAGCGGGGGTGGGGCAGATACGCAGTATTTT. Protein: CASSLDSGGGADTQYF.

The chain combines TRBV2 with TRBJ2-7, with D maybe TRBD2 (7 bases). This CDR3 contains 15 residues. With 4 bases removed from V and 2 bases from J, the gap between germline ends came to 15 bases. The germline V gene has CDR1 SNHLY and CDR2 FYNNEI. The CDR3 spells CASSGRGGLTYEQYF. CDR3 in DNA: TGTGCCAGCAGTGGTAGGGGGGGCCTTACCTACGAGCAGTACTTC. The variable domain in full, completed from reference TRBV2 and TRBJ2-7, reads EPEVTQTPSHQVTQMGQEVILRCVPISNHLYFYWYRQILGQKVEFLVSFYNNEISEKSEIFDDQFSVERPDGSNFTLKIRSTKLEDSAMYFCASSGRGGLTYEQYFGPGTRLTVT.

The chain links TRBV6-5 to TRBJ1-5, with 7 bases that match TRBD1. This CDR3 spans 15 amino acids. Germline V gene data show CDR1 as MNHEY and CDR2 as SVGAGI. The trim removed 7 bases at V and 2 bases at J, leaving 8 bases unmatched. The CDR3 nucleotides read TGTGCCAGCACTCCCAGGGGGTCGGGCAATCAGCCCCAGCATTTT. Its translation is CASTPRGSGNQPQHF.

For the CDR3, the DNA is TGTGCCAGCAGCTTAGGGGAGGCATGGTCAAATGAGCAGTTCTTC. Translating it yields CASSLGEAWSNEQFF. This chain joins TRBV7-9 and TRBJ2-1; weak D call: TRBD2 (6 bases). Germline-derived CDR1 and CDR2 are SEHNR and FQNEAQ (reference sequence). V was shortened by 1 base and J by 7 bases, with 14 bases between the two germline ends. There are 15 residues in the CDR3.

The V call is TRBV7-6, the J call TRBJ2-3, with D possibly matching TRBD2 (7 bases). The CDR3 spans 15 residues. Looked up from germline, CDR1 is SGHVS and CDR2 is FNYEAQ. V gave up 5 bases and J gave up 3 bases, with 15 bases separating them. CDR3 residues: CASSRGAEVTDTQYF. The CDR3 bases are TGTGCCAGCAGCCGGGGGGCCGAGGTAACAGATACGCAGTATTTT.

V usage is TRBV6-1 and J usage is TRBJ2-7, with TRBD1 matching over 7 bases. The germline gives CDR1 MNHNS, CDR2 SASEGT. J lost 3 bases, V lost 2 bases, and 4 bases had no gene match. The CDR3 is made up of 14 amino acids. CDR3 region: CASSETGVYYEQYF. CDR3 in DNA: TGTGCCAGCAGTGAAACAGGGGTCTACTACGAGCAGTACTTC.

V usage is TRBV19 and J usage is TRBJ1-6; D perhaps matches TRBD1 (6 bases). The CDR3 spans 13 residues. Germline CDR1 LNHDA, CDR2 SQIVND (reference sequence). V was cut by 6 bases and J by 9 bases, with 12 bases left in between. CDR3: CASSQQGGSPLHF. CDR3 nucleotides: TGTGCCAGTAGCCAACAGGGCGGTTCACCCCTCCACTTT.

This clone was observed a single time. The chain carries TRBV30 and TRBJ1-2, with TRBD1 matching over 8 bases. The germline V gene has CDR1 GTSNPN and CDR2 SVGIG (reference sequence). The CDR3 contains 13 residues. The trim removed 5 bases at V and 8 bases at J, leaving 10 bases unmatched. CDR3 coding DNA: TGTGCCTGGGCCCGGGACAGGCCTCGGGGCTACACCTTC. Protein: CAWARDRPRGYTF.